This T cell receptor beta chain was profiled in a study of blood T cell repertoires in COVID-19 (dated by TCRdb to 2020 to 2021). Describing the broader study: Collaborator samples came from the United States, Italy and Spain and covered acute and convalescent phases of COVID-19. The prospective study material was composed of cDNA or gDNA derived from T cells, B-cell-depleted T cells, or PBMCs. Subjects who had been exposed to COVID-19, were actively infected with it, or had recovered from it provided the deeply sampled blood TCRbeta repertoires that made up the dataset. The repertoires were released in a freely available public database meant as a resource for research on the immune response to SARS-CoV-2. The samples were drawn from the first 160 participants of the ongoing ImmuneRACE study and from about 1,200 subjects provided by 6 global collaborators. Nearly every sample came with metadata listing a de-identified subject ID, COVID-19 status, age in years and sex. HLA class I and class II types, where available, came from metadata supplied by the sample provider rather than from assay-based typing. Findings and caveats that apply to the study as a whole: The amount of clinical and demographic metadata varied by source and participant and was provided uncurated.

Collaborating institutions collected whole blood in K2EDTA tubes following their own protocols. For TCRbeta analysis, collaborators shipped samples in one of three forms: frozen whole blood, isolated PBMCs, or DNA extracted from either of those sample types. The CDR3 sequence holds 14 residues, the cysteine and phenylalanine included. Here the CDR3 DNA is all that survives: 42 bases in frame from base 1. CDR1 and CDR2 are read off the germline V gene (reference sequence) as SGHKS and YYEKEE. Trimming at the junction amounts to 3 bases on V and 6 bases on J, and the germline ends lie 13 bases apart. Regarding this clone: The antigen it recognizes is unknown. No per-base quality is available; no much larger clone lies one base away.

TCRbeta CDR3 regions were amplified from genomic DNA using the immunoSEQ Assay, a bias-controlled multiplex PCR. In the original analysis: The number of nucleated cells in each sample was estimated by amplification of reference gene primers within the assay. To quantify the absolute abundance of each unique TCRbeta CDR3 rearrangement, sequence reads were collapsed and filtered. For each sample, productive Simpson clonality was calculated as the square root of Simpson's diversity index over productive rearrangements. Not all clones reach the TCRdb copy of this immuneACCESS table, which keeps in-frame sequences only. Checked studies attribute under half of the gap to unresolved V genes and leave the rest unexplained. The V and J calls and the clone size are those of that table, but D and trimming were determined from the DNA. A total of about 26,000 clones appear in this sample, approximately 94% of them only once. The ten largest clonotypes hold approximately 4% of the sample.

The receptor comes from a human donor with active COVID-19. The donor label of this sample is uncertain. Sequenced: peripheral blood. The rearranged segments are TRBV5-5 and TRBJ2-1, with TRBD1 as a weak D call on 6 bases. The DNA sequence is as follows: TGTGCCAGCAGCTCCAACCCGACAGGCAATGAGCAGTTCTTC. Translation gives CASSSNPTGNEQFF.